This TCR beta chain is from a study of shared clonotypes between healthy human individuals. Study-wide points: Compared with clonotypes that all four donors shared, non-shared clonotypes had lower generation probabilities. The researchers took only blood, and tissue repertoires probably look different.

To note about this clone: Its cognate antigen is unknown.

Splitting of each subset's genomic DNA was done evenly across several immunoSEQ plates. As handled by the study authors: Without quality scores, immunoSEQ junctional reads could not be filtered like full-length reads. The data were produced by immunoSEQ multiplex PCR, yet TCRdb's version contains in-frame clones alone and is incomplete. V and J calls and clone size follow that table, whereas D and trimming were derived from the DNA. Of about 2 million clones listed, about 95% are singletons. Naive CD8 cells lacked CD45RO, underwent positive selection for CCR7 and left out terminally differentiated effector memory CD45RA+ cells. CDR1 and CDR2 from the germline V gene are SGHDN and FVKESK. The CDR3 sequence is 13 residues long. The V end lost 1 base, the J end lost 5 bases, and 5 bases lay between the germline ends.

The genes are TRBV14 and TRBJ2-2; D call uncertain. The receptor was isolated from a man younger than 30 in good health. The material sequenced was naive CD8+ T cells sorted from blood. The CDR3, as DNA: TGTGCCAGCAGCCAAGGCAGAACCGGGGAGCTGTTTTTT. This encodes CASSQGRTGELFF.